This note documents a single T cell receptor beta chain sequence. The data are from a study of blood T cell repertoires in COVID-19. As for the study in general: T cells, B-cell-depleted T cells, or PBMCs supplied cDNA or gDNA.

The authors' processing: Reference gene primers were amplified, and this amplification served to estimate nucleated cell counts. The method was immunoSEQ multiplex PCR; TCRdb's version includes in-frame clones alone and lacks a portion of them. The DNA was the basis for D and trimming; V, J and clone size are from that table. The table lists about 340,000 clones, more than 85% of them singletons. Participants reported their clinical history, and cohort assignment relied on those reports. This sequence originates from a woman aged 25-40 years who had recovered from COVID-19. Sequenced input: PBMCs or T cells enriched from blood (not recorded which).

The CDR3 nucleotides are TGTGCCACCAGCAGAGAAATGGACAGGGAAGGGGAAAAACTGTTTTTT. This sequence encodes CATSREMDREGEKLFF. The chain joins TRBV15 to TRBJ1-4, with TRBD1 matching 8 bases. The CDR3 is made up of 16 amino acids. Germline V gene sequence: CDR1 LNHNV, CDR2 YYDKDF (reference sequence). The J segment lost 8 bases and the V segment lost 0 bases, leaving 8 bases of the junction unmatched.